Here is one T cell receptor beta chain with its context. Its specificity is not known. Germline V gene lookup returns CDR1 SGHVS and CDR2 FQNEAQ. This CDR3 spans 14 amino acids. Between the trimmed V and J ends, which lost 2 bases and 7 bases, there was a span of 9 bases. The sample belongs to a study of T cell responses to AZD1222 COVID-19 vaccine. Study results and limitations: The donors showed a predominance of white British ancestry and of females, with possible underestimation of clonal diversity.

Using immunoSEQ multiplex PCR, the repertoire was profiled, and TCRdb retains in-frame clones only, with some absent. This sample yields over 130,000 clones, of which 70% to 90% are seen a single time; approximately 4.5% belongs to the top ten. Here the sequenced sample was peripheral blood, taken on day 0 of AZD1222 vaccination. V is TRBV7-8 and J is TRBJ1-6; no definite D call. This sequence was found in an adult in good health. The CDR3 DNA is TGTGCCAGCAGCTTACCGAGTAGGAATTCACCCCTCCACTTT. Translation gives CASSLPSRNSPLHF. The full variable domain, with the rest looked up from reference TRBV7-8 and TRBJ1-6, is GAGVSQSPRYKVAKRGQDVALRCDPISGHVSLFWYQQALGQGPEFLTYFQNEAQLDKSGLPSDRFFAERPEGSVSTLKIQRTQQEDSAVYLCASSLPSRNSPLHFGNGTRLTVT.